This T cell receptor (beta chain) originates from a study of CD8 T cells in ankylosing spondylitis. Study results and caveats: A TCR beta motif made of eight highly homologous variants seemed typical of ankylosing spondylitis blood.

This clonotype was counted a few times. The antigen is unknown. MiXCR, applied by TCRdb to the 5' RACE reads, yields one record per CDR3 protein. This table has fewer than 650,000 distinct CDR3 sequences, 12% appearing once. This sequence originates from a male donor with ankylosing spondylitis. Sequenced material: blood, either unsorted or a sorted T cell fraction (not recorded which).

As DNA, the CDR3 is TGCAGTGCTAGGGGACAGGGGGCAGCTAATGAAAAACTGTTTTTT. Amino acids: CSARGQGAANEKLFF. J is TRBJ1-4 and V is TRBV20-1, with TRBD1 identical over 12 bases. The CDR3 sequence is 15 residues long. The V gene end was trimmed by 3 bases and the J gene end by 3 bases; junction bases not matched to a gene: 2. Germline lookup yields CDR1 DFQATT and CDR2 SNEGSKA (reference sequence).